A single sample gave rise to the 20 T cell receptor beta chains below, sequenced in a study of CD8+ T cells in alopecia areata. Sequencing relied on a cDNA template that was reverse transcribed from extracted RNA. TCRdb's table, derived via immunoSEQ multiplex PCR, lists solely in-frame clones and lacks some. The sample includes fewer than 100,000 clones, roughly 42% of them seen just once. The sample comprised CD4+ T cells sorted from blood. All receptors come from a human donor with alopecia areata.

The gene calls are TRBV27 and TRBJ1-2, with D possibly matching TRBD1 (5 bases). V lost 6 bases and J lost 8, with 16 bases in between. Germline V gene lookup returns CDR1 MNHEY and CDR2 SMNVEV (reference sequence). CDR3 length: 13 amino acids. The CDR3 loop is CASSGWAGNGYTF. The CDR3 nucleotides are TGTGCCAGCAGCGGTTGGGCAGGGAACGGCTACACCTTC.

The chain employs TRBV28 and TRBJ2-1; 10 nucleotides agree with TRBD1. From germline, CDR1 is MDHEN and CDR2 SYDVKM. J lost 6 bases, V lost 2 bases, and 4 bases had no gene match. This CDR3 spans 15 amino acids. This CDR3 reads CASSLVGQGFNEQFF. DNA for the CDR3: TGTGCCAGCAGTTTAGTGGGACAGGGGTTCAATGAGCAGTTCTTC.

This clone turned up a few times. In nucleotides, the CDR3 is TGTGCCAGCAGGGACCAGGGAAACATTCAGTACTTC. This gives the protein CASRDQGNIQYF. V and J are TRBV2 and TRBJ2-4; D possibly corresponds to TRBD1 (5 bases). The ends were cut back, 6 bases at V and 6 bases at J, with 9 bases in the middle. Per the germline V gene, CDR1 is SNHLY and CDR2 is FYNNEI. The CDR3 runs to 12 residues.

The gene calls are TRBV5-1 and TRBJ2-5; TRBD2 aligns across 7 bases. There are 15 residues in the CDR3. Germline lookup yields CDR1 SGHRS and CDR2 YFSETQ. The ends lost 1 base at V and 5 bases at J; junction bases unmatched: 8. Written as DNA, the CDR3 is TGCGCCAGCAGCTTGTCCCGGGAGGCCGGTGAGACCCAGTACTTC. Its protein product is CASSLSREAGETQYF.

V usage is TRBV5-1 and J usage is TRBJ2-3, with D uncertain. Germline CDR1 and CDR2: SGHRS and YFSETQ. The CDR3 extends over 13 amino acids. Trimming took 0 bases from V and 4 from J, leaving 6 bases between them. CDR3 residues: CASSLAGPDTQYF. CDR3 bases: TGCGCCAGCAGCTTGGCCGGCCCAGATACGCAGTATTTT.

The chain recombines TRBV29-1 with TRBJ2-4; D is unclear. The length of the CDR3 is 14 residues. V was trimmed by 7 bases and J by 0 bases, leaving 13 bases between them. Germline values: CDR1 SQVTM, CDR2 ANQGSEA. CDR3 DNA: TGCAGCGCACATGCGGCAGAAGCCAAAAACATTCAGTACTTC. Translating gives CSAHAAEAKNIQYF.

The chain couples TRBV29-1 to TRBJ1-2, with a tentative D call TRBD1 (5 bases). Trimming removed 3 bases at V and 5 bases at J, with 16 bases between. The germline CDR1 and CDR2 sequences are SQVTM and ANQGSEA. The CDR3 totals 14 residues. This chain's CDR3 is CSVESQGSGYGYTF. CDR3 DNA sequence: TGCAGCGTTGAGTCTCAGGGCTCAGGGTATGGCTACACCTTC.

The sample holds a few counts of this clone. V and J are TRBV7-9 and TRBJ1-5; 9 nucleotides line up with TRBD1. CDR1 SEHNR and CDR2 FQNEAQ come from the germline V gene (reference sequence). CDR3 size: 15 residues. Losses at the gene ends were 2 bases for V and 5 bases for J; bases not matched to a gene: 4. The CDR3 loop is CASSLTGQGHQPQHF. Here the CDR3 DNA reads TGTGCCAGCAGCTTAACGGGACAGGGTCATCAGCCCCAGCATTTT.

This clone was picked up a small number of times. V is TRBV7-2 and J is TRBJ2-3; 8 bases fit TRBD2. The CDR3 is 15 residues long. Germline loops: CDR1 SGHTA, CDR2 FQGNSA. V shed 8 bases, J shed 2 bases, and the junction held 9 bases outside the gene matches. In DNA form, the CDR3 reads TGTGCCAGCCGCCTGAAGCGGGAGCTCACAGATACGCAGTATTTT. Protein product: CASRLKRELTDTQYF.

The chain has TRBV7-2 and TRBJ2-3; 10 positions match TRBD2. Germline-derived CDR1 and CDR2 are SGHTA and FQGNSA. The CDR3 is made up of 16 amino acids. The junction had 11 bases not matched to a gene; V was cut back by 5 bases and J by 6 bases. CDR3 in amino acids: CASSIGLAAWGDTQYF. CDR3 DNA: TGTGCCAGCAGCATAGGACTAGCGGCATGGGGCGATACGCAGTATTTT.

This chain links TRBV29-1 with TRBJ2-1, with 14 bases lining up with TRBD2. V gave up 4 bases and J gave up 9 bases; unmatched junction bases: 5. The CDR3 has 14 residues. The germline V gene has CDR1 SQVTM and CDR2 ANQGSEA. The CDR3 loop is CSVGGLAGVIEQFF. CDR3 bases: TGCAGCGTTGGGGGACTAGCGGGAGTGATTGAGCAGTTCTTC.

DNA for the CDR3: TGTGCCAGCAGCTTAAACCAAGAGACCCAGTACTTC. Residues: CASSLNQETQYF. The V and J genes are TRBV7-9 and TRBJ2-5; unclear D gene. Germline assignment: CDR1 SEHNR and CDR2 FQNEAQ (reference sequence). This CDR3 comprises 12 residues. The ends were cut back, 2 bases at V and 0 bases at J, with 1 base in the middle. The full variable domain, its missing parts supplied by reference TRBV7-9 and TRBJ2-5, is DTGVSQNPRHKITKRGQNVTFRCDPISEHNRLYWYRQTLGQGPEFLTYFQNEAQLEKSRLLSDRFSAERPKGSFSTLEIQRTEQGDSAMYLCASSLNQETQYFGPGTRLLVL.

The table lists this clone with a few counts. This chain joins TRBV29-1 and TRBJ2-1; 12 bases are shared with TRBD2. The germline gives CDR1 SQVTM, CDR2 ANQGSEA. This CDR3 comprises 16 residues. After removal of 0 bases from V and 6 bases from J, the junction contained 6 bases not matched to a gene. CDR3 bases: TGCAGCGTTGAAGATCTTCTAGCGGGGGGGTTCAATGAGCAGTTCTTC. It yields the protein CSVEDLLAGGFNEQFF.

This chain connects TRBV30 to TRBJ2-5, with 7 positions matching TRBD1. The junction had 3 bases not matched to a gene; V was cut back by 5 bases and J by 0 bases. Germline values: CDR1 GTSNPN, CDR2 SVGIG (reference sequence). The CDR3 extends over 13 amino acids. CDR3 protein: CAWATGNQETQYF. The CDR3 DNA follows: TGTGCCTGGGCGACAGGGAACCAAGAGACCCAGTACTTC.

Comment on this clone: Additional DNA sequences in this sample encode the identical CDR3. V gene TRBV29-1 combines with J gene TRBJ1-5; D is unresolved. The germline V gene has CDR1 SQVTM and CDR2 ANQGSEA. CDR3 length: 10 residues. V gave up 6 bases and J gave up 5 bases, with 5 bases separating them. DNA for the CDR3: TGCAGCGTCGGAGATCAGCCCCAGCATTTT. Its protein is CSVGDQPQHF. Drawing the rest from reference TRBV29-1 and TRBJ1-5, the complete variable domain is SAVISQKPSRDICQRGTSLTIQCQVDSQVTMMFWYRQQPGQSLTLIATANQGSEATYESGFVIDKFPISRPNLTFSTLTVSNMSPEDSSIYLCSVGDQPQHFGDGTRLSIL.

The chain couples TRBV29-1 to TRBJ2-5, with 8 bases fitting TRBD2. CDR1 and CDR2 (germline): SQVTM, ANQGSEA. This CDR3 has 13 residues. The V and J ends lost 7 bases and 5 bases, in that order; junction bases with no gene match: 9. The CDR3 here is CSGRPGGKETQYF. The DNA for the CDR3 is TGCAGCGGACGCCCGGGAGGGAAGGAGACCCAGTACTTC.

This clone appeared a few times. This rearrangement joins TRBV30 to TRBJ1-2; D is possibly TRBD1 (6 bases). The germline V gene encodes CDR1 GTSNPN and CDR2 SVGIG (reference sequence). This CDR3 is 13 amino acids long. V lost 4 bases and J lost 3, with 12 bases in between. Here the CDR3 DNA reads TGTGCCTGGAACAGGGCAAGTCACTATGGCTACACCTTC. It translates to CAWNRASHYGYTF.

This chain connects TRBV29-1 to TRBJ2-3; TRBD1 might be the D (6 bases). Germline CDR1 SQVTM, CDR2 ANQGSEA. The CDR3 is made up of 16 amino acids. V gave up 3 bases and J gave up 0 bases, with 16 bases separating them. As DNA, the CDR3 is TGCAGCGTTGACGATAACGGACAGTCCAGCACAGATACGCAGTATTTT. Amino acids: CSVDDNGQSSTDTQYF.

CDR3 DNA: TGTGCCAGCAGCACAGGACTAGCGGGGGCGCCTATATACGAGCAGTACTTC. The encoded protein is CASSTGLAGAPIYEQYF. The chain employs TRBV7-9 and TRBJ2-7, with 13 bases lining up with TRBD2. The CDR3 extends over 17 amino acids. Losses at the gene ends were 5 bases for V and 4 bases for J; bases not matched to a gene: 11. The germline V gene has CDR1 SEHNR and CDR2 FQNEAQ (reference sequence).

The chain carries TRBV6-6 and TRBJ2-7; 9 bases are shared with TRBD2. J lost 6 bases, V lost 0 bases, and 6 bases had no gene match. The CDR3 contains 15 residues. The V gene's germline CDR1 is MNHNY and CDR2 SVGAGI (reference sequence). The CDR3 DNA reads TGTGCCAGCAGTTACTCCCGCGGGGGGGCCGCCGAGCAGTACTTC. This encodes CASSYSRGGAAEQYF.